A selection of T cell receptor beta chains follows, all from one sample in a study of cytomegalovirus exposure and HLA in healthy donors. Profiling relied on immunoSEQ multiplex PCR, and the TCRdb table lists in-frame clones only, not all of them. The sample records approximately 150,000 clones, over 60% being singletons. What was sequenced was PBMCs. The receptor set was obtained from a man between 35 and 55 years old in good health and CMV-seronegative. The CDR3 runs from the conserved cysteine through the conserved F or W. The D gene is left open where the match is weak. Not all rows give a size; the values are once, few, many and, for expanded clones, a class.

clone_size,v_call,j_call,d_call,cdr3_aa,cdr3_nt
-,TRBV5-6,TRBJ1-5,TRBD1,CASSLGAGGGNQPQHF,TGTGCCAGCAGCTTGGGGGCAGGGGGAGGCAATCAGCCCCAGCATTTT
-,TRBV9,TRBJ2-5,TRBD2,CASSVAGGQETQYF,TGTGCCAGCAGCGTAGCGGGGGGGCAAGAGACCCAGTACTTC
-,TRBV4-2,TRBJ2-3,TRBD2,CASNQALAGGPETDTQYF,TGTGCCAGCAACCAAGCCCTAGCGGGGGGGCCAGAAACAGATACGCAGTATTTT
-,TRBV7-6,TRBJ2-3,-,CASSLDMGSDTQYF,TGTGCCAGCAGCTTAGATATGGGCTCAGATACGCAGTATTTT
-,TRBV5-1,TRBJ2-2,TRBD2,CASSLLRGGETGELFF,TGCGCCAGCAGCTTGTTGCGGGGGGGCGAAACCGGGGAGCTGTTTTTT
-,TRBV30,TRBJ2-5,-,CARSGGGSETQYF,TGTGCCCGCTCGGGGGGCGGTAGCGAGACCCAGTACTTC
-,TRBV9,TRBJ1-1,-,CASSVEDRPLGAFF,TGTGCCAGCAGCGTAGAGGACAGACCCCTTGGAGCTTTCTTT
-,TRBV11-3,TRBJ2-2,-,CASSSLGTNTGELFF,TGTGCCAGCAGCTCGCTCGGGACGAACACCGGGGAGCTGTTTTTT
-,TRBV7-3,TRBJ2-3,TRBD1,CASSFAPGQGIGTDTQYF,TGTGCCAGCAGCTTCGCCCCGGGACAGGGAATCGGCACAGATACGCAGTATTTT
-,TRBV21-1,TRBJ2-2,-,CASRLKWGGPTGELFF,TGTGCCAGCAGGTTAAAATGGGGGGGGCCCACCGGGGAGCTGTTTTTT
-,TRBV6-4,TRBJ2-2,TRBD1,CARTGTDYTGELFF,TGTGCCAGGACCGGGACAGATTACACCGGGGAGCTGTTTTTT
-,TRBV18,TRBJ2-2,-,CASSPLQGTNTGELFF,TGTGCCAGCTCACCTCTACAGGGTACGAACACCGGGGAGCTGTTTTTT
once,TRBV27,TRBJ1-2,TRBD1,CASSLSGGDRVFGYTF,TGTGCCAGCAGTTTATCAGGGGGCGACAGGGTGTTTGGCTACACCTTC
-,TRBV28,TRBJ2-7,TRBD1,CASSPWTGNYEQYF,TGTGCCAGCAGTCCCTGGACAGGGAACTACGAGCAGTACTTC
-,TRBV28,TRBJ2-3,TRBD1,CASSSRQGGTDTQYF,TGTGCCAGCAGTTCCCGACAGGGGGGCACAGATACGCAGTATTTT
-,TRBV10-3,TRBJ2-7,TRBD1,CAIGQGYDEQYF,TGTGCCATAGGACAGGGGTACGACGAGCAGTACTTC
few,TRBV30,TRBJ2-1,TRBD2,CAWSVAGGSNEQFF,TGTGCCTGGAGTGTTGCGGGAGGGTCCAATGAGCAGTTCTTC
-,TRBV19,TRBJ2-1,TRBD1,CASSFRRDRGYNEQFF,TGTGCCAGTAGCTTCCGCCGGGACAGGGGTTACAATGAGCAGTTCTTC
once,TRBV29-1,TRBJ1-5,TRBD1,CSAGTGGFNQPQHF,TGCAGCGCCGGGACAGGGGGTTTTAATCAGCCCCAGCATTTT
-,TRBV5-1,TRBJ2-1,-,CASTLALADEQFF,TGCGCCAGCACCCTCGCACTAGCAGATGAGCAGTTCTTC
-,TRBV10-1,TRBJ2-5,-,CASSGGGEKETQYF,TGCGCCAGCAGTGGGGGCGGGGAGAAAGAGACCCAGTACTTC
-,TRBV6-5,TRBJ2-7,-,CASSHLPGIEQYF,TGTGCCAGCAGTCACCTACCCGGGATCGAGCAGTACTTC
-,TRBV19,TRBJ2-1,TRBD1,CASRTGGARRSDEQFF,TGTGCCAGTAGGACAGGGGGCGCAAGACGAAGCGATGAGCAGTTCTTC
-,TRBV6-1,TRBJ1-4,TRBD1,CASSETGGGFEKLFF,TGTGCCAGCAGTGAAACAGGGGGGGGATTTGAAAAACTGTTTTTT
-,TRBV5-1,TRBJ2-7,TRBD2,CASSLVPSGGIFPTYEQYF,TGCGCCAGCAGCTTGGTCCCTAGCGGGGGAATATTCCCCACCTACGAGCAGTACTTC
-,TRBV30,TRBJ2-3,TRBD1,CAWSVDRVVTDTQYF,TGTGCCTGGAGTGTAGACAGGGTAGTCACAGATACGCAGTATTTT
-,TRBV7-9,TRBJ2-5,TRBD1,CASSLTSVRGQETQYF,TGTGCCAGCAGCCTAACAAGCGTCAGGGGGCAAGAGACCCAGTACTTC
-,TRBV6-5,TRBJ2-7,-,CASTQVGGQPYEQYF,TGTGCCAGCACCCAAGTAGGCGGACAGCCCTACGAGCAGTACTTC
-,TRBV15,TRBJ1-2,-,CATSRDASDSPYGYTF,TGTGCCACCAGCAGAGATGCGTCGGACAGCCCCTATGGCTACACCTTC
-,TRBV12-2,TRBJ1-5,-,CASRYGAGNQPQHF,TGTGCAAGTCGGTATGGGGCAGGGAATCAGCCCCAGCATTTT
-,TRBV6-1,TRBJ2-1,TRBD2,CASSSGTSGYNEQFF,TGTGCCAGCAGTTCCGGGACTAGCGGGTACAATGAGCAGTTCTTC
-,TRBV11-1,TRBJ1-4,TRBD1,CASSSRVRGREKLFF,TGTGCCAGCAGCTCTAGAGTCAGGGGGCGTGAAAAACTGTTTTTT
-,TRBV7-6,TRBJ2-3,-,CASSPLGDTQYF,TGTGCCAGCAGCCCCCTCGGGGATACGCAGTATTTT
-,TRBV7-6,TRBJ2-1,TRBD2,CASSRTSGNSYNEQFF,TGTGCCAGCAGCCGGACTAGCGGGAACAGCTACAATGAGCAGTTCTTC
-,TRBV9,TRBJ2-2,-,CASSVLGTGTSGELFF,TGTGCCAGCAGCGTATTGGGGACAGGGACTAGCGGGGAGCTGTTTTTT
-,TRBV9,TRBJ2-2,-,CASSAAVNTGELFF,TGTGCCAGCAGCGCAGCGGTGAACACCGGGGAGCTGTTTTTT
few,TRBV5-6,TRBJ1-3,-,CASSLERAPSGNTIYF,TGTGCCAGCAGCTTGGAGAGGGCCCCCTCTGGAAACACCATATATTTT
-,TRBV9,TRBJ2-1,-,CASSVVWGQYNEQFF,TGTGCCAGCAGCGTAGTCTGGGGCCAGTACAATGAGCAGTTCTTC
-,TRBV5-1,TRBJ2-1,-,CASSLWSDEQFF,TGCGCCAGCAGCCTGTGGAGTGATGAGCAGTTCTTC
few,TRBV5-1,TRBJ1-6,-,CASSLASGDAKSPLHF,TGCGCCAGCAGCTTGGCGTCAGGGGATGCGAAATCACCCCTCCACTTT
-,TRBV7-8,TRBJ2-7,TRBD1,CASSPQGRQGDEQYF,TGTGCCAGCAGCCCCCAGGGCCGACAGGGTGACGAGCAGTACTTC
-,TRBV28,TRBJ1-2,TRBD1,CASSKGTDYGYTF,TGTGCCAGCAGTAAAGGGACAGACTATGGCTACACCTTC
-,TRBV9,TRBJ2-7,-,CASSGGSPFYEQYF,TGTGCCAGCAGCGGCGGGTCACCTTTCTACGAGCAGTACTTC
-,TRBV29-1,TRBJ2-3,-,CSVGGWAGYTTDTQYF,TGCAGCGTTGGGGGTTGGGCAGGGTACACGACAGATACGCAGTATTTT
-,TRBV28,TRBJ2-3,-,CASSVPQRLTDTQYF,TGTGCCAGCAGTGTTCCTCAGCGGCTCACAGATACGCAGTATTTT
-,TRBV4-1,TRBJ1-4,TRBD1,CASSQGGTAVNEKLFF,TGCGCCAGCAGCCAAGGAGGGACAGCCGTTAATGAAAAACTGTTTTTT
-,TRBV11-1,TRBJ2-7,TRBD2,CASSIPGLTEQYF,TGTGCCAGCAGCATACCGGGACTAACGGAGCAGTACTTC
-,TRBV11-1,TRBJ1-4,TRBD1,CASSDDRVLNEKLFF,TGTGCCAGCAGCGACGACAGGGTTCTTAATGAAAAACTGTTTTTT
-,TRBV28,TRBJ1-1,-,CASSPIPLSKAEAFF,TGTGCCAGCAGTCCCATACCCCTAAGCAAAGCTGAAGCTTTCTTT
-,TRBV4-2,TRBJ1-2,TRBD1,CASSQPGQGDYGYTF,TGTGCCAGCAGCCAACCGGGACAGGGGGACTATGGCTACACCTTC
-,TRBV11-2,TRBJ2-4,-,CASSSKNIQYF,TGTGCCAGCAGCTCGAAAAACATTCAGTACTTC
-,TRBV7-6,TRBJ2-1,TRBD2,CASSQTGGRNEQFF,TGTGCCAGCAGCCAGACGGGGGGGAGGAATGAGCAGTTCTTC
few,TRBV5-1,TRBJ2-1,TRBD2,CASSAAGGYNEQFF,TGCGCCAGCAGCGCGGCGGGGGGGTACAATGAGCAGTTCTTC